This T cell receptor beta chain was obtained from a study of T cell changes during pregnancy in multiple sclerosis. Data came from immunoSEQ multiplex PCR; TCRdb stores just in-frame clones and leaves some out. The sample lists 50,000 or so clones, 92% occurring once. CDR3 length: 16 amino acids. With V trimmed by 1 base and J by 0 bases, 0 bases remained unmatched. CDR1 is SGHTA, CDR2 FQGNSA, per germline. This clone occurred a few times. The V call is TRBV7-2, the J call TRBJ2-2, with 9 bases that match TRBD1. The sample in question was CD4+ T cells from peripheral blood mononuclear cells, obtained in the third trimester of pregnancy. This clonotype originated in a female donor with multiple sclerosis, enrolled in a pregnancy study. The CDR3 protein is CASSLGQGANTGELFF. The CDR3 DNA sequence: TGTGCCAGCAGCTTAGGACAGGGGGCGAACACCGGGGAGCTGTTTTTT.